The 25 T cell receptor beta chains reported below all come from one sample, sequenced in a study of preoperative IRX-2 immunotherapy in early breast cancer. TCRdb keeps only in-frame clones here, not all; method: immunoSEQ multiplex PCR. The data show 95,000 to 100,000 clones, roughly 85% seen once. Treatment denoted: preoperative locoregional IRX-2 cytokine immunotherapy. The sample here was tumor tissue, taken after IRX-2 immunotherapy. The receptors come from a human donor with breast cancer.

The chain is built from TRBV10-2 and TRBJ2-7; maybe TRBD2 (6 bases). Trimming removed 2 bases at V and 6 bases at J, with 14 bases between. Germline V gene sequence: CDR1 WSHSY, CDR2 SAAADI. This CDR3 is built from 14 residues. The CDR3 DNA reads as TGCGCCAGCAGTGAGCGGGGAGGCTTTAGCGAGCAGTACTTC. It yields the protein CASSERGGFSEQYF.

The chain carries TRBV25-1 and TRBJ1-2; TRBD1 might be the D (5 bases). The CDR3 sequence is 13 residues long. V lost 6 bases and J lost 6, with 14 bases in between. Germline lookup yields CDR1 MGHDK and CDR2 SYGVNS. The CDR3 is CASSGGTAHGYTF. The DNA of the CDR3 is TGTGCCAGCAGCGGTGGGACGGCCCATGGCTACACCTTC.

The chain combines TRBV25-1 with TRBJ2-7, with D perhaps given as TRBD1 or TRBD2 (5 bases each). This CDR3 contains 14 residues. V gave up 4 bases and J gave up 3 bases, with 13 bases separating them. Per the germline V gene, CDR1 is MGHDK and CDR2 is SYGVNS. This CDR3 is CASSARDARYEQYF. In DNA form, the CDR3 reads TGTGCCAGCAGTGCCCGGGACGCGCGCTACGAGCAGTACTTC.

CDR3 in amino acids: CASSLTSGSDEQFF. As DNA, the CDR3 is TGTGCCAGCAGCTTAACTAGCGGGAGCGATGAGCAGTTCTTC. V and J are TRBV11-3 and TRBJ2-1; 11 bases are shared with TRBD2. The CDR3 is made up of 14 amino acids. Germline V gene lookup returns CDR1 SGHNT and CDR2 YENEEA. The J segment lost 8 bases and the V segment lost 2 bases, leaving 2 bases of the junction unmatched.

The chain has TRBV28 and TRBJ2-5; perhaps TRBD2 as D (7 bases). Germline lookup yields CDR1 MDHEN and CDR2 SYDVKM. This CDR3 contains 14 residues. V was shortened by 3 bases and J by 2 bases, with 10 bases between the two germline ends. CDR3 protein: CASSLGGPQETQYF. The CDR3 nucleotides read TGTGCCAGCAGTTTGGGGGGGCCGCAAGAGACCCAGTACTTC.

V and J are TRBV11-3 and TRBJ1-5, with 9 bases that match TRBD1. V trimming: 5 bases; J trimming: 4 bases; junction bases outside the gene matches: 6. CDR3 length: 15 amino acids. Germline values: CDR1 SGHNT, CDR2 YENEEA. The CDR3 spells CASSPGTGRNQPQHF. CDR3 DNA: TGTGCCAGCAGCCCCGGGACAGGGAGGAATCAGCCCCAGCATTTT.

The gene calls are TRBV11-3 and TRBJ1-6; TRBD1 aligns across 7 bases. V dropped 3 bases and J dropped 8; count of bases not matched to a gene: 7. The V gene's germline CDR1 is SGHNT and CDR2 YENEEA. The CDR3 sequence is 15 residues long. The CDR3 region has the DNA TGTGCCAGCAGCTTGGGAGACAGGGACGATTCACCCCTCCACTTT. This gives the protein CASSLGDRDDSPLHF. Looking up the rest from reference TRBV11-3 and TRBJ1-6 gives the full variable domain: EAGVVQSPRYKIIEKKQPVAFWCNPISGHNTLYWYLQNLGQGPELLIRYENEEAVDDSQLPKDRFSAERLKGVDSTLKIQPAELGDSAVYLCASSLGDRDDSPLHFGNGTRLTVT.

This clone was seen a single time. The chain combines TRBV15 with TRBJ1-1; 9 bases are a match to TRBD1. After removal of 5 bases from V and 3 bases from J, the junction contained 7 bases not matched to a gene. This CDR3 is built from 15 residues. Per germline, CDR1 LNHNV and CDR2 YYDKDF (reference sequence). CDR3 sequence (DNA): TGTGCCACCAGCGGCCGGGACAGGGTCGACACTGAAGCTTTCTTT. It encodes CATSGRDRVDTEAFF.

The chain combines TRBV28 with TRBJ1-2, with TRBD1 as a possible D gene (5 bases). This CDR3 contains 13 residues. The germline V gene encodes CDR1 MDHEN and CDR2 SYDVKM. Deletions cut 6 bases from V and 4 bases from J, with 12 bases between. The CDR3, as DNA: TGTGCCAGCAGCCCTACGGGGACCTATGGCTACACCTTC. Amino acid sequence: CASSPTGTYGYTF.

The chain combines TRBV30 with TRBJ1-2; the D is unclear. V shed 2 bases and J shed 7 bases, with 20 bases lying between them. The CDR3 totals 15 residues. Looked up from germline, CDR1 is GTSNPN and CDR2 is SVGIG (reference sequence). The CDR3 DNA sequence: TGTGCCTGGAGTCGGGAACGGCTGGCCCCTGGTGGCTACACCTTC. This translates into CAWSRERLAPGGYTF.

The chain combines TRBV7-6 with TRBJ2-1, with 10 bases matching TRBD2. Trimming took 4 bases from V and 4 from J; bases not matched to a gene: 10. The V gene's germline CDR1 is SGHVS and CDR2 FNYEAQ. The CDR3 contains 17 residues. CDR3 nucleotides: TGTGCCAGCAGCTCCCCCACACTAGCGGGAATTTACAATGAGCAGTTCTTC. Translating gives CASSSPTLAGIYNEQFF.

In DNA, the CDR3 is TGTGCCTGGGCCGACAGGAGCAATCAGCCCCAGCATTTT. The encoded protein is CAWADRSNQPQHF. This rearrangement joins TRBV30 to TRBJ1-5, with D possibly matching TRBD1 (6 bases). Germline V gene data show CDR1 as GTSNPN and CDR2 as SVGIG (reference sequence). The ends were cut back, 5 bases at V and 1 base at J, with 9 bases in the middle. This CDR3 has 13 amino acids. Full variable domain (outside the CDR3, taken from reference TRBV30 and TRBJ1-5): SQTIHQWPATLVQPVGSPLSLECTVEGTSNPNLYWYRQAAGRGLQLLFYSVGIGQISSEVPQNLSASRPQDRQFILSSKKLLLSDSGFYLCAWADRSNQPQHFGDGTRLSIL.

V is TRBV19 and J is TRBJ1-1; a possible D gene is TRBD1 (6 bases). From germline, CDR1 is LNHDA and CDR2 SQIVND (reference sequence). Trimming removed 1 base at V and 0 bases at J, with 9 bases between. This CDR3 region has 15 residues. Here the CDR3 DNA reads TGTGCCAGTAGTATAGCCGGGGGGCTGAACACTGAAGCTTTCTTT. It specifies CASSIAGGLNTEAFF.

This clone showed up just once. The chain couples TRBV30 to TRBJ1-2; a weak D match, TRBD1 (5 bases). This CDR3 is built from 11 residues. The V end was cut by 8 bases, the J end by 6 bases, with 13 bases between. The germline gives CDR1 GTSNPN, CDR2 SVGIG (reference sequence). The CDR3 reads CAGRGVHGYTF. The CDR3 DNA reads as TGTGCCGGAAGAGGGGTCCATGGCTACACCTTC.

The gene calls are TRBV19 and TRBJ2-3; 8 nucleotides match TRBD2. The germline CDR1 and CDR2 sequences are LNHDA and SQIVND (reference sequence). This CDR3 has 17 amino acids. Trimming removed 7 bases from V and 3 bases from J; junction bases left unmatched: 15. CDR3 sequence: CASNGVRAGEGTDTQYF. The CDR3 coding sequence is TGTGCCAGTAACGGCGTGCGAGCGGGAGAGGGGACAGATACGCAGTATTTT.

This chain joins TRBV6-7 and TRBJ2-7; D remains ambiguous. TRBV6-7 is sorted into the ORF group, with uncertain function. The CDR3 consists of 11 residues. Trimming took off 7 bases at V and 5 bases at J, with 9 bases between the two ends. As DNA, the CDR3 is TGTGCCAGCACGGGTTTAGACGAGCAGTACTTC. This translates into CASTGLDEQYF.

V usage is TRBV5-1 and J usage is TRBJ2-7; D may be TRBD1 or TRBD2 (5 bases each). V lost 6 bases and J 1 base, leaving 17 bases between the germline ends. The germline CDR1 and CDR2 sequences are SGHRS and YFSETQ. The CDR3 consists of 15 residues. Written as DNA, the CDR3 is TGCGCCAGCACCACCGGGCACGGGGCTTCCTACGAGCAGTACTTC. This translates into CASTTGHGASYEQYF.

The gene calls are TRBV5-1 and TRBJ2-7; 16 bases map to TRBD2. The J segment lost 4 bases and the V segment lost 4 bases, leaving 5 bases of the junction unmatched. CDR3 length equals 16 residues. Germline CDR1 and CDR2: SGHRS and YFSETQ. The DNA for the CDR3 is TGCGCCAGCAGCCCGCCGGGACTAGCGGGAGGGTACGAGCAGTACTTC. Translating gives CASSPPGLAGGYEQYF.

This chain uses TRBV12-5 with TRBJ1-3; 7 nucleotides align to TRBD1. Germline V gene sequence: CDR1 LGHNT, CDR2 FRNRAP. The CDR3 extends over 18 amino acids. CDR3 loop: CASLARTGWWGPGNTIYF. The CDR3 DNA reads as TGTGCCAGCCTGGCCCGGACAGGATGGTGGGGGCCTGGAAACACCATATATTTT.

The chain carries TRBV7-6 and TRBJ2-1; 12 bases agree with TRBD2. V dropped 5 bases and J dropped 1; count of bases not matched to a gene: 15. This CDR3 comprises 20 residues. The germline V gene has CDR1 SGHVS and CDR2 FNYEAQ. CDR3 sequence (DNA): TGTGCCAGCAGCCATCGGGGCTCTAGCGGGAGGGAGAGGTCCTACAATGAGCAGTTCTTC. The encoded protein is CASSHRGSSGRERSYNEQFF.

The gene calls are TRBV5-1 and TRBJ2-3; TRBD1 agrees at 8 bases. Trimming took 4 bases from V and 4 from J; bases not matched to a gene: 11. The V gene's germline CDR1 is SGHRS and CDR2 YFSETQ. The CDR3 consists of 16 residues. In DNA form, the CDR3 reads TGCGCCAGCAGCGCAACTGGACAGGGTATCGCAGATACGCAGTATTTT. It yields the protein CASSATGQGIADTQYF.

This clone has just one count. This chain connects TRBV7-6 to TRBJ2-7, with D perhaps matching TRBD2 (5 bases). This CDR3 has 16 amino acids. The V end was cut by 1 base, the J end by 6 bases, with 19 bases between. Germline lookup yields CDR1 SGHVS and CDR2 FNYEAQ. DNA of the CDR3: TGTGCCAGCAGCTTAGGGGAGAGATCAAGGTTATCCGAGCAGTACTTC. It is translated as CASSLGERSRLSEQYF.

J is TRBJ1-2 and V is TRBV18; 7 bases fit TRBD1. The CDR3 length is 19 residues. Per the germline V gene, CDR1 is KGHSH and CDR2 is LQKENI. V shed 4 bases, J shed 6 bases, and the junction held 23 bases outside the gene matches. The CDR3 reads CASSLTGPDLVTSVDGYTF. The DNA of the CDR3 is TGTGCCAGCTCACTGACAGGGCCGGATCTCGTGACCTCGGTGGATGGCTACACCTTC.

The chain joins TRBV5-1 to TRBJ2-5; D is possibly TRBD2 (8 bases). The germline gives CDR1 SGHRS, CDR2 YFSETQ. The CDR3 loop spans 15 amino acids. The V end lost 4 bases, the J end lost 4 bases, and 17 bases lay between the germline ends. The CDR3 reads CASSPEGAGGETQYF. The CDR3 coding sequence is TGCGCCAGCAGCCCCGAGGGGGCGGGAGGAGAGACCCAGTACTTC.

The chain recombines TRBV5-1 with TRBJ2-6; weak D call: TRBD1 (6 bases). V shed 3 bases and J shed 4 bases, with 11 bases lying between them. CDR3 length: 15 residues. The germline V gene has CDR1 SGHRS and CDR2 YFSETQ. CDR3 protein: CASSSTGLGANVLTF. CDR3 nucleotides: TGCGCCAGCAGCTCAACAGGGCTGGGGGCCAACGTCCTGACTTTC.